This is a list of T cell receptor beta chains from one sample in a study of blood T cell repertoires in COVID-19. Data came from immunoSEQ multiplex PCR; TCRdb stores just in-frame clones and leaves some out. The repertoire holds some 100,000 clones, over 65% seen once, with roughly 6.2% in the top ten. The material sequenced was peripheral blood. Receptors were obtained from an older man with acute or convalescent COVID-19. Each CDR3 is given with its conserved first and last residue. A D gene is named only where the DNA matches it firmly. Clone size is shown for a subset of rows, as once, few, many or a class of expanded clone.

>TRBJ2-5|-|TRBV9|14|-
TGTGCCAGCAGCGGGCCAAGGGGGGGAGAGACCCAGTACTTC
CASSGPRGGETQYF
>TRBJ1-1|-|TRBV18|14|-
TGTGCCAGCTCACCACCGGACATACCCACTGAAGCTTTCTTT
CASSPPDIPTEAFF
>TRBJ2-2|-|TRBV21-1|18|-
TGTGCCAGCAGCAAAATGTACGAAAGCAGGGCGAACACCGGGGAGCTGTTTTTT
CASSKMYESRANTGELFF
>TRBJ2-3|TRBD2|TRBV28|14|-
TGTGCCAGCAGTATGACTAGCGGGAGAAATACGCAGTATTTT
CASSMTSGRNTQYF
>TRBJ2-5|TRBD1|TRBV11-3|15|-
TGTGCCAGCAGCTTAGGGGTGACAGGGGTCGAGACCCAGTACTTC
CASSLGVTGVETQYF
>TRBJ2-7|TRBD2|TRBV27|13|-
TGTGCCAGCAGTTTACTAGCGGGAGATGAGCAGTACTTC
CASSLLAGDEQYF
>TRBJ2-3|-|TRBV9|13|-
TGTGCCAGCAGCGCCTCGGGACTCGATACGCAGTATTTT
CASSASGLDTQYF
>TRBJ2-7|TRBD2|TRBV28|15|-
TGTGCCAGCAGTTTATTTAGCGGGAGGGCCTACGAGCAGTACTTC
CASSLFSGRAYEQYF
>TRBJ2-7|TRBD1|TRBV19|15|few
TGTGCCAGTAGTATGGTGGGACAGGGCCCCTACGAGCAGTACTTC
CASSMVGQGPYEQYF
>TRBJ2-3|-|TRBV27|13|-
TGTGCCAGCAGGCGGGTCAGCACAGATACGCAGTATTTT
CASRRVSTDTQYF
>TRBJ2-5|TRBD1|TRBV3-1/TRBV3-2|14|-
TGTGCCAGCAGCCAAGGGGACAGACAAGAGACCCAGTACTTC
CASSQGDRQETQYF
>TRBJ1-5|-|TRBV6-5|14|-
TGTGCCAGCAGTTACTCCGGGGAAGACCAGCCCCAGCATTTT
CASSYSGEDQPQHF
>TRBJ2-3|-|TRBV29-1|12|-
TGCAGCGTTGTACAGGGCACAGATACGCAGTATTTT
CSVVQGTDTQYF
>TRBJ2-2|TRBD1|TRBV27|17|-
TGTGCCAGCAGTCGAAGACCGTTCACAGGGGGCTCCGGGGAGCTGTTTTTT
CASSRRPFTGGSGELFF
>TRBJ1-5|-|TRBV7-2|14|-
TGTGCCAGCAGCTTAGGTCAGAGCAATCAGCCCCAGCATTTT
CASSLGQSNQPQHF
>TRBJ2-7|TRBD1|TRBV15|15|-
TGTGCCACCAGCAGAGATTGGGGACAGGGGTACGAGCAGTACTTC
CATSRDWGQGYEQYF
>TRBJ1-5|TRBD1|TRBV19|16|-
TGTGCCAGTAGTAGGGCGGGACAGGGAGGCGATCAGCCCCAGCATTTT
CASSRAGQGGDQPQHF
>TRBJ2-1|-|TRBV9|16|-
TGTGCCAGCAGCCCAGGGAACAGGGGGGGAGTCCATGAGCAGTTCTTC
CASSPGNRGGVHEQFF
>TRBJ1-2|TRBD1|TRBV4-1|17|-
TGCGCCAGCAGCCAGATAGGCGGGACAGGGGGTGACTATGGCTACACCTTC
CASSQIGGTGGDYGYTF
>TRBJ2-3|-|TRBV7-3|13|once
TGTGCCAGCAGCTTGGCCGGAGCAGATACGCAGTATTTT
CASSLAGADTQYF
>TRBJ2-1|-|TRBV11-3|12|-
TGTGCCAGCTCAAGTTCACTCGATGAGCAGTTCTTC
CASSSSLDEQFF
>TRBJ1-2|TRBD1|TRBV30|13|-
TGTGCCTGGAGTGCACAGGGGTGGCGTGGCTACACCTTC
CAWSAQGWRGYTF
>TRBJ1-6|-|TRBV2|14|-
TGTGCCAGCAGCGGACAAGGAAAGAATTCACCCCTCCACTTT
CASSGQGKNSPLHF
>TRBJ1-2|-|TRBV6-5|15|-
TGTGCCAGCAGTTACTCGGCCAGGGAGGGCTATGGCTACACCTTC
CASSYSAREGYGYTF
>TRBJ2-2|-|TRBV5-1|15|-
TGCGCCAGCAGCGACAATACCATGAACACCGGGGAGCTGTTTTTT
CASSDNTMNTGELFF
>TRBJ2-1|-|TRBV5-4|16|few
TGTGCCAGCAGCGCGTCCCTCCATAGCTCCTACAATGAGCAGTTCTTC
CASSASLHSSYNEQFF
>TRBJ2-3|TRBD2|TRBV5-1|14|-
TGCGCCAGCAGCCCCGGACTAGCGGTAGATACGCAGTATTTT
CASSPGLAVDTQYF
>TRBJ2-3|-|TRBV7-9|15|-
TGTGCCAGCAGCTTAGATCCGGGAATCGCCGATACGCAGTATTTT
CASSLDPGIADTQYF
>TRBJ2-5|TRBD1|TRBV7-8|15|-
TGTGCCAGCAGCGTAGGACAGGGGGCTTATGAGACCCAGTACTTC
CASSVGQGAYETQYF
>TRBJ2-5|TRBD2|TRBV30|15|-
TGTGCCTGGAGTGTACCGGATAGCGGGAGGGAGACCCAGTACTTC
CAWSVPDSGRETQYF
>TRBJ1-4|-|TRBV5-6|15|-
TGTGCCAGCAGTTTGGCGGGGGAAGCTAATGAAAAACTGTTTTTT
CASSLAGEANEKLFF
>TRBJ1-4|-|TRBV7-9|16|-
TGTGCCAGCAGCCATTTTATTGATGGCGGGGGGGCGGTGCTGTTTTTT
CASSHFIDGGGAVLFF
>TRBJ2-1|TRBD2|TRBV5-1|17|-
TGCGCCAGCAGCTTGGCGACCGGCGGGAGGTTATTCAATGAGCAGTTCTTC
CASSLATGGRLFNEQFF
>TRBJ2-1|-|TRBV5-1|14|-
TGCGCCAGCAGCTTATCGGGACTCTACAATGAGCAGTTCTTC
CASSLSGLYNEQFF
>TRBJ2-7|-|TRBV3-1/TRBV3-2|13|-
TGTGCCAGCAGCCAAGCGACAGCCCGGGAGCAGTACTTC
CASSQATAREQYF
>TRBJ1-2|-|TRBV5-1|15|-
TGCGCCAGCAGCTTGGCGGGCAGGGGAGCGTATGGCTACACCTTC
CASSLAGRGAYGYTF
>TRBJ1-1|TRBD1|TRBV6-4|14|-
TGTGCCAGCAGTATGGGACAGGGGTCTACTGAAGCTTTCTTT
CASSMGQGSTEAFF
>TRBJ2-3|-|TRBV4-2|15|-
TGTGCCAGCAGCCAAGATCTCTCCTCCGTTAATACGCAGTATTTT
CASSQDLSSVNTQYF
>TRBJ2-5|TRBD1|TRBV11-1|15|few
TGTGCCAGCAGCTTAGGGACAGGGGGGTTTGAGACCCAGTACTTC
CASSLGTGGFETQYF
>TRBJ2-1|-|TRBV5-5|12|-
TGTGCCAGCAGCCAGGGAGGCCATGAGCAGTTCTTC
CASSQGGHEQFF
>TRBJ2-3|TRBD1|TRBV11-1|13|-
TGTGCCAGCAGCAAGGGGGCATGGGATACGCAGTATTTT
CASSKGAWDTQYF
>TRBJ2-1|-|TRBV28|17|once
TGTGCCAGCAGTTCTCTTCAGGGGAGTCTCTCCTACAATGAGCAGTTCTTC
CASSSLQGSLSYNEQFF
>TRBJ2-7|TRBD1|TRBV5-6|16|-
TGTGCCAGCAGGGGACAGGGAAGGAGCCCGGACTACGAGCAGTACTTC
CASRGQGRSPDYEQYF
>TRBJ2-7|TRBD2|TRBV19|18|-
TGTGCCAGTGCCCCCGGGCAGGGACTAGCGGGAAGCGCCTACGAGCAGTACTTC
CASAPGQGLAGSAYEQYF
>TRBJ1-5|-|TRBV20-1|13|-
TGCAGTGCGAGTACAGGTAGCAATCAGCCCCAGCATTTT
CSASTGSNQPQHF
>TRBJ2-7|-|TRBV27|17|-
TGTGCCAGCAGTTCTCCAGACAAAGGCGGGTACTCCTACGAGCAGTACTTC
CASSSPDKGGYSYEQYF
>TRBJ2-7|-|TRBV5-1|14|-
TGCGCCAGCAGCTTCGGGGACACTCCCTACGAGCAGTACTTC
CASSFGDTPYEQYF
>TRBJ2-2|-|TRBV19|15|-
TGTGCCAGTAGTATTCCCGGGACTCCTCCCGGGGAGCTGTTTTTT
CASSIPGTPPGELFF
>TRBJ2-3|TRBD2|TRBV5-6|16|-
TGTGCCAGCAGCTCCGGACTAGCGGGGATGATAGATACGCAGTATTTT
CASSSGLAGMIDTQYF
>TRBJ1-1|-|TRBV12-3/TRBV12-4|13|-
TGTGCCAGCAGCCTTGGGGAACTGCGGGTAGCTTTCTTT
CASSLGELRVAFF
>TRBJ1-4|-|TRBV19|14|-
TGTGCCAGTAGTGCCGGGACAAGGCGTGAAAAACTGTTTTTT
CASSAGTRREKLFF
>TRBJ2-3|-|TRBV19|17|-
TGTGCCAGTAGTCATTCGGGTGGGCGGGGTAGCACAGATACGCAGTATTTT
CASSHSGGRGSTDTQYF
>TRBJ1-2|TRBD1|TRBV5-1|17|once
TGCGCCAGCAGCTTCCAACCCGACAGGGGGTTGGACTATGGCTACACCTTC
CASSFQPDRGLDYGYTF
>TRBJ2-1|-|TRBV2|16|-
TGTGCCAGCAGACCAACCCAGGGGGGCCGGGGGAATGAGCAGTTCTTC
CASRPTQGGRGNEQFF
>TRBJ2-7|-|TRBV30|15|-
TGTGCCTGGAGTGTTGTAGGGGCCCTTGGCTACGAGCAGTACTTC
CAWSVVGALGYEQYF
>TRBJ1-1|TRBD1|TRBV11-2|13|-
TGTGCCAGCAGAGGGGGCCACCGCACTGAAGCTTTCTTT
CASRGGHRTEAFF
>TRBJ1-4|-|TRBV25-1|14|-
TGTGCCAGCAGTGAAATTAACTCGGGGGAAAAACTGTTTTTT
CASSEINSGEKLFF